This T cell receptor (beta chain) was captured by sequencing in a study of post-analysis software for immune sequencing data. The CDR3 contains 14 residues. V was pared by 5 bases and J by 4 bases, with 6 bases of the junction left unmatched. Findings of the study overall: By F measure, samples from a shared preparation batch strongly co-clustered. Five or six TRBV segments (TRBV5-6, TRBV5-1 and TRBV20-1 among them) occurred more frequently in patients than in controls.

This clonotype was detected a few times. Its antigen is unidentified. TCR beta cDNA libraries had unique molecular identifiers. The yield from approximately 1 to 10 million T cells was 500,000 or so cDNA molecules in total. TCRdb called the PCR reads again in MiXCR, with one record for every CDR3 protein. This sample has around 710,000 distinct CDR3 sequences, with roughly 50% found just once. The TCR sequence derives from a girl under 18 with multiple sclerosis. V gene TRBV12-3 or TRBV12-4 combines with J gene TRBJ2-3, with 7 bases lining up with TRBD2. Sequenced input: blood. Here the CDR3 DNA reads TGTGCCAGCAGTCCAACGGGAGGACCAGATACGCAGTATTTT. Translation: CASSPTGGPDTQYF.